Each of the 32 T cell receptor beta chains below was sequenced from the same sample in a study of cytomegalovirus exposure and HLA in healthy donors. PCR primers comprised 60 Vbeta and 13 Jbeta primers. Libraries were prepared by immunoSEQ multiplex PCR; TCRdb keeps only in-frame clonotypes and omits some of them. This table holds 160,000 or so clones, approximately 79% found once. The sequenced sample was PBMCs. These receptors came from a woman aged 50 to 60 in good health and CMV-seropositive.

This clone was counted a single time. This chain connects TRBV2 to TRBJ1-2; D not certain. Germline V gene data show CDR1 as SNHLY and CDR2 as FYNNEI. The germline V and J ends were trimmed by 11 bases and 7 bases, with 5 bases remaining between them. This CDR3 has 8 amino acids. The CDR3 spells CAAGGYTF. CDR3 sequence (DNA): TGTGCCGCGGGTGGCTACACCTTC.

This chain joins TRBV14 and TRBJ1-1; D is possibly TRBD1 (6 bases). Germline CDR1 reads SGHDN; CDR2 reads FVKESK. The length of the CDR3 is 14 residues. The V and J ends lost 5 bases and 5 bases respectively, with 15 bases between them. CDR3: CASSRGGGHTEAFF. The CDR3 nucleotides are TGTGCCAGCAGCAGAGGGGGGGGACATACTGAAGCTTTCTTT.

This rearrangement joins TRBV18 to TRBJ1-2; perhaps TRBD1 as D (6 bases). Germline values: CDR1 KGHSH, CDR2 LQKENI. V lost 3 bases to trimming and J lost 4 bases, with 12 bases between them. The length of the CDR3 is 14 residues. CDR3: CASSPGDTSYGYTF. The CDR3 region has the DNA TGTGCCAGCTCACCGGGGGACACCTCCTATGGCTACACCTTC.

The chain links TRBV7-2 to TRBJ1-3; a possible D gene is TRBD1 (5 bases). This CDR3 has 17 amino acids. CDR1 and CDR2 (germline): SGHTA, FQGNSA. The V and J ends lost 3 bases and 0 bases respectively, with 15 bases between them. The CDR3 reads CASSFRGAGSSGNTIYF. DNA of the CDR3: TGTGCCAGCAGCTTTAGAGGCGCAGGGTCCTCTGGAAACACCATATATTTT.

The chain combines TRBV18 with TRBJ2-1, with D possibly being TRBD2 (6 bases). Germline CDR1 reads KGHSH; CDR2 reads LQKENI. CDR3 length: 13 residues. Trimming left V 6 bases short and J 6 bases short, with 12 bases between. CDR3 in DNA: TGTGCCAGCTCCTGGGACTTCGCCAATGAGCAGTTCTTC. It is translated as CASSWDFANEQFF.

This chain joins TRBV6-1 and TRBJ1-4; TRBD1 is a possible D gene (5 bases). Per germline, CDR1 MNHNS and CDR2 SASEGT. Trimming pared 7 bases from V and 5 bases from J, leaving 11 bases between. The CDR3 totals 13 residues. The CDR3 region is CASTGDPNEKLFF. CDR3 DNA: TGTGCCAGCACGGGGGACCCAAATGAAAAACTGTTTTTT.

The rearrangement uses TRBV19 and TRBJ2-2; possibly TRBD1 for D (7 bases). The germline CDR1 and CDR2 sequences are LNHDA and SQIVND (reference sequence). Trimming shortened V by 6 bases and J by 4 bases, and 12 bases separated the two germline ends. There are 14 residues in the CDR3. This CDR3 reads CASSRGRITGELFF. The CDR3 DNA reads TGTGCCAGTAGCAGGGGGAGGATCACCGGGGAGCTGTTTTTT. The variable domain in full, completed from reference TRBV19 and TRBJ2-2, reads DGGITQSPKYLFRKEGQNVTLSCEQNLNHDAMYWYRQDPGQGLRLIYYSQIVNDFQKGDIAEGYSVSREKKESFPLTVTSAQKNPTAFYLCASSRGRITGELFFGEGSRLTVL.

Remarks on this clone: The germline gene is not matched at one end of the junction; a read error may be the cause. The chain's CDR3 is CASSRDRGYGQYF. The CDR3 coding sequence is TGCGCCAGCAGCCGGGACAGGGGCTACGGGCAGTACTTC. The J gene is TRBJ2-7, the V gene TRBV4-3, with 10 bases fitting TRBD1. CDR3 length: 13 amino acids. CDR1 is LGHNA, CDR2 YSLEER, per germline.

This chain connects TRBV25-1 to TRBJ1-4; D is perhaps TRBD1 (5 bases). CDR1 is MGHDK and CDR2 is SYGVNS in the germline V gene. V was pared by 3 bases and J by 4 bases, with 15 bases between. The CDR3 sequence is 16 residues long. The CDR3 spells CASSDLSQGSNEKLFF. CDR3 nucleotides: TGTGCCAGCAGTGATTTGTCCCAGGGTAGTAATGAAAAACTGTTTTTT.

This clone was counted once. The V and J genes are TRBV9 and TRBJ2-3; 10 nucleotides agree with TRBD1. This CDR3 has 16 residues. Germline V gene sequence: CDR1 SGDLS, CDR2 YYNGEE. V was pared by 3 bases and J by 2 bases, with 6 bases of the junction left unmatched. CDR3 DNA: TGTGCCAGCAGCGCTGACAGGGGGCGAAACACAGATACGCAGTATTTT. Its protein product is CASSADRGRNTDTQYF.

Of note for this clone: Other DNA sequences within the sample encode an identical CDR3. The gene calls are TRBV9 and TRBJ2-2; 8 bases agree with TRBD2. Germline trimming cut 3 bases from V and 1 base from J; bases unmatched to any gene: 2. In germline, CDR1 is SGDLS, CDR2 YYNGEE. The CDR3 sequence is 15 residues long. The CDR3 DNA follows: TGTGCCAGCAGCGCGAGCGGGGGGAACACCGGGGAGCTGTTTTTT. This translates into CASSASGGNTGELFF.

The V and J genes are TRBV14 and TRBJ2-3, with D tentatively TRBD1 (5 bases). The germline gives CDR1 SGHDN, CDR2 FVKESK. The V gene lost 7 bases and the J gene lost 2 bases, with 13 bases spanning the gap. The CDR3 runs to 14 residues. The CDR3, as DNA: TGTGCCAGCACCGAACGACAGCTCACAGATACGCAGTATTTT. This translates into CASTERQLTDTQYF.

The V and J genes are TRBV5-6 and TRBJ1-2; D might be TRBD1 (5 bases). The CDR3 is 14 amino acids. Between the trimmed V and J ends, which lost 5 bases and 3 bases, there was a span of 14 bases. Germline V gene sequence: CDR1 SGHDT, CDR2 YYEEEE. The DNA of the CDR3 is TGTGCCAGCAGAGGGTCAGGGAGGGACTATGGCTACACCTTC. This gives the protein CASRGSGRDYGYTF.

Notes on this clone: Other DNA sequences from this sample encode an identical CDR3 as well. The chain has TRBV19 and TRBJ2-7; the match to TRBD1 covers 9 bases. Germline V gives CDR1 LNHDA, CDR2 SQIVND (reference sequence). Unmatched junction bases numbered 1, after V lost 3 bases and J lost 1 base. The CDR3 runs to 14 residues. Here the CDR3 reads CASSMTGGSYEQYF. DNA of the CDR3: TGTGCCAGTAGTATGACAGGGGGATCCTACGAGCAGTACTTC.

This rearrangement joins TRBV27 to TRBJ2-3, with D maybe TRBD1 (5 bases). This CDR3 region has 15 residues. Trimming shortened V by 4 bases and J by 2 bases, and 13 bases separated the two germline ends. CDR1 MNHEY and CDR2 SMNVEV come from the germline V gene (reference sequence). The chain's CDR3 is CASSYKGRYTDTQYF. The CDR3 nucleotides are TGTGCCAGCAGTTATAAGGGGCGGTACACAGATACGCAGTATTTT.

DNA of the CDR3: TGTGCCAGCAGCCCCCGGGGACTACCAAACAATGAGCAGTTCTTC. It yields the protein CASSPRGLPNNEQFF. V and J are TRBV7-2 and TRBJ2-1; 7 bases are a match to TRBD2. Germline CDR1 is SGHTA and CDR2 is FQGNSA. The CDR3 consists of 15 residues. V shed 5 bases and J 5 bases; nucleotides not matched to a gene: 9.

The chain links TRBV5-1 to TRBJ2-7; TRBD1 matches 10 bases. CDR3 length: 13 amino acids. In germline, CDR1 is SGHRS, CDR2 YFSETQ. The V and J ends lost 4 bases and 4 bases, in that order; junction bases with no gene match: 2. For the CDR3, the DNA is TGCGCCAGCAGCAGGGGACAGGGGTACGAGCAGTACTTC. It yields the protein CASSRGQGYEQYF.

The CDR3 is CASSTQGGNQPQHF. CDR3 sequence (DNA): TGTGCCAGCAGTACCCAGGGTGGAAATCAGCCCCAGCATTTT. The chain carries TRBV6-6 and TRBJ1-5; TRBD1 is a possible D gene (5 bases). CDR1 and CDR2 from the germline V gene are MNHNY and SVGAGI (reference sequence). Deletions cut 5 bases from V and 4 bases from J, with 12 bases between. The CDR3 extends over 14 amino acids.

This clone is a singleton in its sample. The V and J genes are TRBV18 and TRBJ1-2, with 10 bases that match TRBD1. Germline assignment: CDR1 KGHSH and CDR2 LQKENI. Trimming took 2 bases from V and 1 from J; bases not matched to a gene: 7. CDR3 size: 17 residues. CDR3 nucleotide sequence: TGTGCCAGCTCACCAGGGTTGACAGGGGGCATTAACTATGGCTACACCTTC. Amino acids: CASSPGLTGGINYGYTF.

The CDR3, as DNA: TGTGCCAGCAGCGTAGGGACAGGGACCTATGGCTACACCTTC. This codes for CASSVGTGTYGYTF. V is TRBV9 and J is TRBJ1-2; 8 bases map to TRBD1. This CDR3 contains 14 residues. The germline CDR1 and CDR2 sequences are SGDLS and YYNGEE. The junction had 2 bases not matched to a gene; V was cut back by 0 bases and J by 4 bases.

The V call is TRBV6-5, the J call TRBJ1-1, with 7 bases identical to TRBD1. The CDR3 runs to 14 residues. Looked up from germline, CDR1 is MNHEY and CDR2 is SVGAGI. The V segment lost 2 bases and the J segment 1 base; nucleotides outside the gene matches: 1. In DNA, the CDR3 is TGTGCCAGCAGTTACGGGACAGCGAACACTGAAGCTTTCTTT. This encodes CASSYGTANTEAFF.

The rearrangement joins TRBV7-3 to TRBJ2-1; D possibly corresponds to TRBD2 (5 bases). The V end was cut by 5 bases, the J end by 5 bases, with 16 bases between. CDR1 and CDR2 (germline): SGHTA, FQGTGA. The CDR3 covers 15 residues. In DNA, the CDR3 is TGTGCCAGCAGCCAACCCGGACTTGGGAACAATGAGCAGTTCTTC. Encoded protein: CASSQPGLGNNEQFF. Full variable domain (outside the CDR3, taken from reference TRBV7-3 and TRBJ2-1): GAGVSQTPSNKVTEKGKYVELRCDPISGHTALYWYRQSLGQGPEFLIYFQGTGAADDSGLPNDRFFAVRPEGSVSTLKIQRTERGDSAVYLCASSQPGLGNNEQFFGPGTRLTVL.

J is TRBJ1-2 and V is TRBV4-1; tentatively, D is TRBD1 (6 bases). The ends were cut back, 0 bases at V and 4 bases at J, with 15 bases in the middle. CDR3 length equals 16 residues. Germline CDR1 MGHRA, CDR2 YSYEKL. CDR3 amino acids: CASSQEALGARYGYTF. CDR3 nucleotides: TGCGCCAGCAGCCAAGAGGCCCTGGGGGCCCGCTATGGCTACACCTTC.

The CDR3 DNA is TGTGCCAGCAGCCCCGGGGGGGACACCGGGGAGCTGTTTTTT. It encodes CASSPGGDTGELFF. The gene calls are TRBV5-6 and TRBJ2-2; 8 bases are shared with TRBD2. The CDR3 has 14 amino acids. V gave up 4 bases and J gave up 3 bases; unmatched junction bases: 2. The germline CDR1 and CDR2 sequences are SGHDT and YYEEEE. Supplemented by reference TRBV5-6 and TRBJ2-2, the full variable domain reads DAGVTQSPTHLIKTRGQQVTLRCSPKSGHDTVSWYQQALGQGPQFIFQYYEEEERQRGNFPDRFSGHQFPNYSSELNVNALLLGDSALYLCASSPGGDTGELFFGEGSRLTVL.

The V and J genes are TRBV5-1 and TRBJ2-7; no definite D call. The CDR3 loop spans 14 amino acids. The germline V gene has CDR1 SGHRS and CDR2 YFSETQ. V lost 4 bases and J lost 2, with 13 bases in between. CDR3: CASSASGPTYEQYF. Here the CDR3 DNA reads TGCGCCAGCAGCGCCTCGGGTCCCACCTACGAGCAGTACTTC.

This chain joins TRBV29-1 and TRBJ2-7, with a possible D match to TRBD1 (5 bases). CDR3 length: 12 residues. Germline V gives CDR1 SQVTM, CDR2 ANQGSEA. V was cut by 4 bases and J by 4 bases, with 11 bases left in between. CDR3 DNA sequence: TGCAGCGTTGCCCAGGGTGGGTACGAGCAGTACTTC. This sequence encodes CSVAQGGYEQYF.

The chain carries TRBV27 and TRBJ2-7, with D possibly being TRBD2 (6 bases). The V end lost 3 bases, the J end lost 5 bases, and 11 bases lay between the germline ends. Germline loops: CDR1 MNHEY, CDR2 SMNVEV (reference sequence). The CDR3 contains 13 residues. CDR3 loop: CASSFGGSHEQYF. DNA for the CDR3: TGTGCCAGCAGTTTTGGGGGGAGTCACGAGCAGTACTTC.

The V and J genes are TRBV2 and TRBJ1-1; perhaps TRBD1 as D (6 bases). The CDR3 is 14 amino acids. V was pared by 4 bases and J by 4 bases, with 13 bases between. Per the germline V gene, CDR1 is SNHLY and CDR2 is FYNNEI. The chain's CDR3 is CASSVVRGSTEAFF. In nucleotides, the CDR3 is TGTGCCAGCAGTGTGGTCAGGGGCTCCACTGAAGCTTTCTTT.

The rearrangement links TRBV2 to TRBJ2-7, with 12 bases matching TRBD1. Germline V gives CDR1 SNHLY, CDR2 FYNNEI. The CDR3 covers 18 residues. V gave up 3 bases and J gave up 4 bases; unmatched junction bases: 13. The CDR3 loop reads CASSDGGQGAPGAYEQYF. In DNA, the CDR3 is TGTGCCAGCAGTGATGGGGGACAGGGGGCGCCGGGGGCTTACGAGCAGTACTTC.

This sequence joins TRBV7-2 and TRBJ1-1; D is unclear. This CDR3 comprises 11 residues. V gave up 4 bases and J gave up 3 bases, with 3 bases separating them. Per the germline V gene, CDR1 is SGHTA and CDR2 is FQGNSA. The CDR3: CASSSYTEAFF. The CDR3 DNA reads TGTGCCAGCAGCTCTTACACTGAAGCTTTCTTT.

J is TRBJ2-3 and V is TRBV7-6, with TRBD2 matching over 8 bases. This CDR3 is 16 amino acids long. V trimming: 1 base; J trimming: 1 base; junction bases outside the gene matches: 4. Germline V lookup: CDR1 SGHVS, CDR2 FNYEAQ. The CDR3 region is CASSLGSGGRTDTQYF. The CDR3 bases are TGTGCCAGCAGCTTAGGGAGCGGGGGCCGCACAGATACGCAGTATTTT.

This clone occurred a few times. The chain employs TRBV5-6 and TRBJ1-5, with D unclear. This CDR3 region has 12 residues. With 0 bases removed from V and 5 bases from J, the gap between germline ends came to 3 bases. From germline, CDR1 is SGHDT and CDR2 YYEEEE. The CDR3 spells CASSLGDQPQHF. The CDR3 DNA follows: TGTGCCAGCAGCTTGGGCGATCAGCCCCAGCATTTT. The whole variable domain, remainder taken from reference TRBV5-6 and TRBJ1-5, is DAGVTQSPTHLIKTRGQQVTLRCSPKSGHDTVSWYQQALGQGPQFIFQYYEEEERQRGNFPDRFSGHQFPNYSSELNVNALLLGDSALYLCASSLGDQPQHFGDGTRLSIL.